The T cell receptor (beta chain) described here comes from a study of blood T cell repertoires in COVID-19 (dated by TCRdb to 2020 to 2021). Study-level background: Samples covering the acute and convalescent phases of COVID-19 were provided by collaborators in the United States, Italy and Spain. The repertoires were made available in a free public database intended to serve as a resource for research on the immune response to SARS-CoV-2. Samples were obtained from the ongoing ImmuneRACE study (first 160 participants) and from 950 to 1,500 subjects provided by 6 global collaborators. The sample metadata nearly always contained a de-identified subject ID, COVID-19 status, age in years and sex. The material from the prospective study consisted of cDNA or gDNA derived from T cells, B-cell-depleted T cells, or PBMCs. The dataset comprised deeply sampled blood TCRbeta repertoires from subjects exposed to, actively infected with, or recovered from COVID-19. Where HLA class I and class II types were available, the types were taken from metadata supplied by the sample provider, not from assay-based typing.

The V end loses 8 bases and the J end loses 1 base, and a stretch of 12 bases separates them. For CDR1 and CDR2, the germline V gene lists MDHEN and SYDVKM. From cysteine to phenylalanine, the CDR3 is 14 amino acids long. Only the CDR3 DNA stays, 42 bases, in frame from base 1. What the authors observed across the whole study: Clinical and demographic metadata were provided uncurated, with the amount varying by source and participant.

Participants in the prospective study were aged about 18 to 89 years, lived in about two dozen United States geographic areas, and enrolled through a virtual design. To assign participants to cohorts, the prospective study relied on clinical history that participants themselves reported in a screening survey and a study questionnaire. Each participant in the prospective study had whole blood, serum and a nasopharyngeal or oropharyngeal swab collected by mobile phlebotomists. Prospective study participants could optionally give additional blood draws and questionnaires over an approximately two-month period. Blood samples from the prospective study were shipped frozen or at room temperature prior to DNA extraction. TCRbeta CDR3 regions were amplified from genomic DNA using the immunoSEQ Assay, a bias-controlled multiplex PCR. On the study's bioinformatics: Nucleated cell counts per sample were estimated from amplification of reference gene primers within the assay. To quantify the absolute abundance of each unique TCRbeta CDR3 rearrangement, sequence reads were collapsed and filtered. Productive Simpson clonality was computed per sample as the square root of Simpson's diversity index over productive rearrangements. TCRdb limited this immuneACCESS table to in-frame rearrangements with V and J called. A share of clones is missing; checked studies link under half to unresolved V genes, and the rest is unexplained. D and trimming were read from the DNA, whereas the V and J calls and clone size are those reported in that table. This sample has 150,000 to 200,000 clones in its table, and 76% of those were observed once. The biggest ten clones account for less than 20% of the sample.

On this clone: Its specific antigen is unknown. Base-call qualities are not available, and no considerably larger clone is one nucleotide away.

The sequenced sample was PBMCs or T cells enriched from blood (not recorded which). The TCR sequence derives from a woman in her forties or fifties with acute COVID-19. The chain is encoded by TRBV28 joined to TRBJ1-5; the D gene assignment is ambiguous. The CDR3 corresponds to CASYGGGSNQPQHF. The nucleotide sequence reads as follows: TGTGCCAGCTACGGAGGAGGGAGCAATCAGCCCCAGCATTTT. With the rest looked up from the reference TRBV28 and TRBJ1-5 genes rather than sequenced, the full variable domain is DVKVTQSSRYLVKRTGEKVFLECVQDMDHENMFWYRQDPGLGLRLIYFSYDVKMKEKGDIPEGYSVSREKKERFSLILESASTNQTSMYLCASYGGGSNQPQHFGDGTRLSIL.